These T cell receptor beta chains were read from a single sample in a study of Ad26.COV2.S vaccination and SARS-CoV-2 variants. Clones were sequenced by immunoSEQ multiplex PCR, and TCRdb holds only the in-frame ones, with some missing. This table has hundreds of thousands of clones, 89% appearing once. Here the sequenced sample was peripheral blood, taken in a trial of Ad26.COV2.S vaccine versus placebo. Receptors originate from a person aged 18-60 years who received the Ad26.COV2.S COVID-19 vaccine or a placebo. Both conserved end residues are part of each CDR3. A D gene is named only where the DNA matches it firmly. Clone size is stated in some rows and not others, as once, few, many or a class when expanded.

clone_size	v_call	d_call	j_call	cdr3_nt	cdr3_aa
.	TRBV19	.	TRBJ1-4	TGTGCCACGACCAGGGGTGCTAATGAAAAACTGTTTTTT	CATTRGANEKLFF
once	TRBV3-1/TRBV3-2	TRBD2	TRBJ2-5	TGTGCCAGCAGCCCCAGACTAGCGGGCGAGACCCAGTACTTC	CASSPRLAGETQYF
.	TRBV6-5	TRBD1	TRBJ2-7	TGTGCCAGCAGCTACCTAGACAGGGGGCAGTACGAGCAGTACTTC	CASSYLDRGQYEQYF
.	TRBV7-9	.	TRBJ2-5	TGTGCCAGCAGCTTAAATGGAGGGTTAGACTCCCAAGAGACCCAGTACTTC	CASSLNGGLDSQETQYF
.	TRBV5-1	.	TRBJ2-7	TGCGCCAGCAGTCGACAGGCCGCGTCCTACGAGCAGTACTTC	CASSRQAASYEQYF
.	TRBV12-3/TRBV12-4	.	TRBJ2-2	TGTGCCAGCAGACTTAGAGAGGCCGGGGAGCTGTTTTTT	CASRLREAGELFF
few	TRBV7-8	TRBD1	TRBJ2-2	TGTGCCAGCAGCCGGGACAGAACGAACACCGGGGAGCTGTTTTTT	CASSRDRTNTGELFF
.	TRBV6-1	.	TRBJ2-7	TGTGCCAGCAGTGATGGGGTTCCCTCTGAGCAGTACTTC	CASSDGVPSEQYF
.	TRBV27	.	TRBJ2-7	TGTGCCAGCAGTTTTTCCGGCTTCGCCTACGAGCAGTACTTC	CASSFSGFAYEQYF
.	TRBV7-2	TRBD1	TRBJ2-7	TGTGCCAGCAGCCTCAGAGGGGGCCCCTACGAGCAGTACTTC	CASSLRGGPYEQYF
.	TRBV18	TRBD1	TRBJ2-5	TGTGCCAGCTCACCACCTGACAGGGGTCGGGAGACCCAGTACTTC	CASSPPDRGRETQYF
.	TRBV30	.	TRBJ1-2	TGTGCCTGGACCACAGGGATTAACTATGGCTACACCTTC	CAWTTGINYGYTF
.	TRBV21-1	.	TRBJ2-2	TGTGCCAGCAGCAAAGGAGGGACTACCGGGGAGCTGTTTTTT	CASSKGGTTGELFF
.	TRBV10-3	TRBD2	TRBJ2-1	TGTGCCATCAATACCCTAGCGGGATCCCCCAATGAGCAGTTCTTC	CAINTLAGSPNEQFF
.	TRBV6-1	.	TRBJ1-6	TGTGCCAGCAGTGAAGCTCCACGGTCAGGTGTAATCTATAATTCACCCCTCCACTTT	CASSEAPRSGVIYNSPLHF
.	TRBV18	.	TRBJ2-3	TGTGCCAGCTCACCCCGACAGCCTAGGGATACGCAGTATTTT	CASSPRQPRDTQYF
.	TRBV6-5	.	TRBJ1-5	TGTGCCAGCAGTTACCTGACAGTTAGCAATCAGCCCCAGCATTTT	CASSYLTVSNQPQHF
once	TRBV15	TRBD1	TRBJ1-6	TGTGCCACCAGCAGCCTTATCGACAGGGGGAATTCACCCCTCCACTTT	CATSSLIDRGNSPLHF
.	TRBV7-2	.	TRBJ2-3	TGTGCCAGCACTAGGGGGGGTAGGGGGACCCCCACAGATACGCAGTATTTT	CASTRGGRGTPTDTQYF
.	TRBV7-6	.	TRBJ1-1	TGTGCCAGCAGCTTAGCGCTACACCAGGTCACTGAAGCTTTCTTT	CASSLALHQVTEAFF
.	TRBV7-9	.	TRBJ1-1	TGTGCCAGCAGCTTAGGGGGCGGGAACACTGAAGCTTTCTTT	CASSLGGGNTEAFF
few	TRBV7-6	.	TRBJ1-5	TGTGCCAGCAGCCGGGACTGGAATCAGCCCCAGCATTTT	CASSRDWNQPQHF
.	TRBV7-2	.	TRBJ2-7	TGTGCCAGCAGCTTAGGGCCCGACCTCTACGAGCAGTACTTC	CASSLGPDLYEQYF
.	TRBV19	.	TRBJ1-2	TGTGCCAGTACCCCACCCGGGACCCGCTATGGCTACACCTTC	CASTPPGTRYGYTF
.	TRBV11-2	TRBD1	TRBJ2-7	TGTGCCAGCAGCGAGGGACAGGGCACCTACGAGCAGTACTTC	CASSEGQGTYEQYF
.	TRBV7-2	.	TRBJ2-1	TGTGCCAGCAGCTTACTGGGTTGGTACAATGAGCAGTTCTTC	CASSLLGWYNEQFF
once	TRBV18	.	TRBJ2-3	TGTGCCAGCTCACCTCAAGGTGGAGATACGCAGTATTTT	CASSPQGGDTQYF
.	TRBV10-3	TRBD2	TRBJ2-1	TGTGCCATCAGGGCCTCTAGCGGGAGCGGTTACAATGAGCAGTTCTTC	CAIRASSGSGYNEQFF
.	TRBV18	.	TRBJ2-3	TGTGCCAGCTCACCATCTAGCACAGATACGCAGTATTTT	CASSPSSTDTQYF